The clone carrying this T cell receptor beta chain was found a few times. The antigen is unknown. MiXCR, applied by TCRdb to the RT-PCR reads, yields one record per CDR3 protein. This sample has 860,000 or so distinct CDR3 sequences, with approximately 22% found just once. With 0 bases removed from V and 5 bases from J, the gap between germline ends came to 6 bases. CDR3 length: 13 residues. The germline V gene encodes CDR1 MNHEY and CDR2 SVGAGI. The data were obtained in a study of response to subunit inactivated influenza vaccine. Findings and limits, study-wide: The study's authors posited that every seasonal influenza vaccination enlists few new T cells.

The material was PBMCs from blood, obtained 5 days after vaccination. The chain recombines TRBV6-5 with TRBJ2-3; the D is unclear. This receptor was obtained from a man aged 50-60 years who received an inactivated influenza vaccine. The CDR3 protein is CASSYSLRDTQYF. CDR3 DNA: TGTGCCAGCAGTTACTCCCTCCGAGATACGCAGTATTTT.